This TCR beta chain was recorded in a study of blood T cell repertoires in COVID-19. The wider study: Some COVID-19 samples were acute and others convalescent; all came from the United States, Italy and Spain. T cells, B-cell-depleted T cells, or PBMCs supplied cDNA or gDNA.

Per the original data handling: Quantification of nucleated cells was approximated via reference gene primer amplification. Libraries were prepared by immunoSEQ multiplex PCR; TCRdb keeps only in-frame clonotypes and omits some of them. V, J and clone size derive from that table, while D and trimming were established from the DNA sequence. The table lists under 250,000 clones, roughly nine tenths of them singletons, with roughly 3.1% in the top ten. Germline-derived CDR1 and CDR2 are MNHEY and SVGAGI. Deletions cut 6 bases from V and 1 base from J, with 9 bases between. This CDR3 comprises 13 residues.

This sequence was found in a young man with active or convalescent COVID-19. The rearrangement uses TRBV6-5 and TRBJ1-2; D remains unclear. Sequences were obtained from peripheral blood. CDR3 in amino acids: CASSPRDNYGYTF. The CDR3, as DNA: TGTGCCAGCAGCCCACGGGATAACTATGGCTACACCTTC.